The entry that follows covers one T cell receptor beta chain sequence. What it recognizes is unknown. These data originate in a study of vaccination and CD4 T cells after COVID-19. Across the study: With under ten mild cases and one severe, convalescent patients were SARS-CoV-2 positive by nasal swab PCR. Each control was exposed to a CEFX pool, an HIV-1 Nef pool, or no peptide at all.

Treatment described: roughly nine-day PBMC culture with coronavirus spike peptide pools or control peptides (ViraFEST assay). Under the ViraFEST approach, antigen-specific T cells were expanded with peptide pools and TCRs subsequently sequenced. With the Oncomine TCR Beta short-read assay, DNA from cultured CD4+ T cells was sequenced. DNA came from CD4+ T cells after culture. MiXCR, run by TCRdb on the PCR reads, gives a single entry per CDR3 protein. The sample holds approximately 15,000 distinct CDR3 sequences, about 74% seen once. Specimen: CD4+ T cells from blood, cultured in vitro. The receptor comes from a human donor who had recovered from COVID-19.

Here the CDR3 reads CSARGGSPTGEENYGYTF. Here the CDR3 DNA reads TGCAGTGCTAGAGGGGGTTCCCCGACAGGGGAGGAAAACTATGGCTACACCTTC. The V gene is TRBV20-1, the J gene TRBJ1-2, with 8 bases aligning to TRBD1. The length of the CDR3 is 18 residues. V dropped 1 base and J dropped 2; count of bases not matched to a gene: 15. Germline assignment: CDR1 DFQATT and CDR2 SNEGSKA (reference sequence).